These 21 T cell receptor beta chains originate from one sample sequenced in a study of T cell repertoires in ileal Crohn's disease. Profiling relied on immunoSEQ multiplex PCR, and the TCRdb table lists in-frame clones only, not all of them. Of roughly 5,800 clones in the sample, 60% to 80% were seen once. Time point reported: inflamed ileum from the surgical specimen. The specimen was ileal tissue. These receptors came from an adult with Crohn's disease.

This clone was observed a few times. This chain uses TRBV6-1 with TRBJ1-6; 9 bases are a match to TRBD1. Germline CDR1 is MNHNS and CDR2 is SASEGT. CDR3 length: 16 amino acids. The ends lost 2 bases at V and 6 bases at J; junction bases unmatched: 5. The CDR3 region is CASSEPGQGVNSPLHF. The CDR3, as DNA: TGTGCCAGCAGTGAACCGGGACAGGGAGTTAATTCACCCCTCCACTTT.

The V and J genes are TRBV5-1 and TRBJ2-3; possible D gene TRBD2, 5 bases. Germline CDR1 reads SGHRS; CDR2 reads YFSETQ. V was cut by 4 bases and J by 0 bases, with 15 bases left in between. CDR3 size: 16 residues. This CDR3 reads CASSLDGSVSTDTQYF. The CDR3 DNA sequence: TGCGCCAGCAGCCTCGACGGTAGCGTCAGCACAGATACGCAGTATTTT.

The chain couples TRBV14 to TRBJ1-5; the match to TRBD1 covers 9 bases. The CDR3 is 16 residues long. V trimming: 3 bases; J trimming: 6 bases; junction bases outside the gene matches: 9. Germline loops: CDR1 SGHDN, CDR2 FVKESK. Here the CDR3 reads CASSHRTGERSQPQHF. In DNA form, the CDR3 reads TGTGCCAGCAGCCACCGGACAGGGGAGAGGAGTCAGCCCCAGCATTTT.

A single count supports this clone. This chain uses TRBV5-1 with TRBJ2-1, with TRBD2 identical over 12 bases. The CDR3 has 19 residues. V trimming: 1 base; J trimming: 4 bases; junction bases outside the gene matches: 12. Germline V gene data show CDR1 as SGHRS and CDR2 as YFSETQ. The CDR3 region has the DNA TGCGCCAGCAGCTTGTTATCCCTAGCGGGGGGGCAAGGATACAATGAGCAGTTCTTC. Its protein product is CASSLLSLAGGQGYNEQFF.

The chain joins TRBV20-1 to TRBJ1-1; unclear D gene. Per the germline V gene, CDR1 is DFQATT and CDR2 is SNEGSKA (reference sequence). The length of the CDR3 is 11 residues. CDR3 amino acids: CRPSTGTEAFF. The DNA of the CDR3 is TGCAGGCCCAGCACGGGGACTGAAGCTTTCTTT.

The chain couples TRBV7-8 to TRBJ2-2; D is possibly TRBD2 (5 bases). V was trimmed by 5 bases and J by 5 bases, leaving 15 bases between them. The CDR3 contains 15 residues. Germline loops: CDR1 SGHVS, CDR2 FQNEAQ. The CDR3 bases are TGTGCCAGCAGCCCGGCGAATAGAGGGACCGGGGAGCTGTTTTTT. Protein product: CASSPANRGTGELFF.

The rearrangement uses TRBV7-9 and TRBJ1-4; D is unclear. The CDR3 spans 11 residues. V dropped 2 bases and J dropped 7 bases, with 2 bases sitting between them. Germline CDR1 is SEHNR and CDR2 is FQNEAQ (reference sequence). The CDR3 nucleotides read TGTGCCAGCAGCTTAACTGAAAAACTGTTTTTT. Protein: CASSLTEKLFF.

This chain connects TRBV7-9 to TRBJ2-7; no clear D gene. The CDR3 covers 13 residues. The germline V and J ends were trimmed by 4 bases and 6 bases, with 13 bases remaining between them. From germline, CDR1 is SEHNR and CDR2 FQNEAQ (reference sequence). The CDR3 loop reads CASSSLPLGEQYF. The CDR3 coding sequence is TGTGCCAGCAGCTCCCTCCCCTTGGGCGAGCAGTACTTC.

V and J are TRBV4-1 and TRBJ2-1; 7 positions agree with TRBD1. This CDR3 has 15 residues. CDR1 is MGHRA, CDR2 YSYEKL, per germline. V trimming: 4 bases; J trimming: 2 bases; junction bases outside the gene matches: 5. CDR3 in DNA: TGCGCCAGCAGCCCTACCGGGACAGCCTACAATGAGCAGTTCTTC. The encoded protein is CASSPTGTAYNEQFF.

The chain uses TRBV19 and TRBJ2-7; D may be TRBD2 (6 bases). The CDR3 covers 14 residues. V dropped 8 bases and J dropped 4 bases, with 18 bases sitting between them. Germline V lookup: CDR1 LNHDA, CDR2 SQIVND (reference sequence). This CDR3 is CASAIGGENYEQYF. Here the CDR3 DNA reads TGTGCCAGTGCAATCGGCGGGGAGAATTACGAGCAGTACTTC.

The rearrangement uses TRBV19 and TRBJ2-1, with 11 bases fitting TRBD2. Germline values: CDR1 LNHDA, CDR2 SQIVND (reference sequence). After removal of 9 bases from V and 8 bases from J, the junction contained 9 bases not matched to a gene. The CDR3 length is 14 residues. In DNA form, the CDR3 reads TGTGCCAGCCGACTAGCGGGGAGTATGGATGAGCAGTTCTTC. Protein product: CASRLAGSMDEQFF.

This clone was recorded once. The gene calls are TRBV30 and TRBJ2-3; 7 bases align to TRBD2. The CDR3 contains 15 residues. The germline CDR1 and CDR2 sequences are GTSNPN and SVGIG (reference sequence). The trim removed 0 bases at V and 2 bases at J, leaving 5 bases unmatched. For the CDR3, the DNA is TGTGCCTGGAGTGTGGGGGGGGGAGCCACAGATACGCAGTATTTT. Protein product: CAWSVGGGATDTQYF. Complete variable domain (other parts from reference TRBV30 and TRBJ2-3): SQTIHQWPATLVQPVGSPLSLECTVEGTSNPNLYWYRQAAGRGLQLLFYSVGIGQISSEVPQNLSASRPQDRQFILSSKKLLLSDSGFYLCAWSVGGGATDTQYFGPGTRLTVL.

The chain couples TRBV2 to TRBJ2-7; D is undetermined. Germline V gives CDR1 SNHLY, CDR2 FYNNEI. The CDR3 length is 15 residues. V lost 3 bases to trimming and J lost 0 bases, with 12 bases between them. The CDR3: CASSDVGLSSYEQYF. CDR3 coding DNA: TGTGCCAGCAGTGATGTAGGCCTGAGCTCCTACGAGCAGTACTTC.

V is TRBV5-1 and J is TRBJ1-4, with TRBD1 matching 7 bases. The germline V gene encodes CDR1 SGHRS and CDR2 YFSETQ. This CDR3 is built from 15 residues. V trimming: 8 bases; J trimming: 0 bases; junction bases outside the gene matches: 7. The chain's CDR3 is CASNRGIATNEKLFF. The CDR3 DNA is TGCGCCAGTAACAGGGGAATTGCAACTAATGAAAAACTGTTTTTT.

V is TRBV10-3 and J is TRBJ1-5; D call uncertain. Deletions cut 2 bases from V and 7 bases from J, with 6 bases between. Germline CDR1 is ENHRY and CDR2 is SYGVKD. The CDR3 runs 12 residues. The CDR3: CAISEGMQPQHF. The DNA of the CDR3 is TGTGCCATCAGTGAGGGTATGCAGCCCCAGCATTTT.

J is TRBJ2-2 and V is TRBV7-3; D may be TRBD2 (6 bases). With 5 bases removed from V and 5 bases from J, the gap between germline ends came to 18 bases. Looked up from germline, CDR1 is SGHTA and CDR2 is FQGTGA. This CDR3 comprises 16 residues. For the CDR3, the DNA is TGTGCCAGCAGCACCTATTTTGGGGGGTTAACCGGGGAGCTGTTTTTT. Its protein is CASSTYFGGLTGELFF.

The V gene is TRBV7-8, the J gene TRBJ1-2, with 8 bases matching TRBD1. Trimming at V came to 2 bases and at J to 8 bases, leaving 7 bases not matched to a gene. The CDR3 has 14 amino acids. Germline values: CDR1 SGHVS, CDR2 FQNEAQ. CDR3 DNA sequence: TGTGCCAGCAGCTTATATGACAGGGGCCGGGGCTACACCTTC. Translation: CASSLYDRGRGYTF.

The CDR3 loop reads CASSPSGTGGYNEQFF. In DNA form, the CDR3 reads TGTGCCAGCTCACCATCCGGGACAGGGGGATACAATGAGCAGTTCTTC. J is TRBJ2-1 and V is TRBV18; 11 bases align to TRBD1. V was clipped by 2 bases and J by 4 bases; unmatched bases: 4. There are 16 residues in the CDR3. Germline CDR1 is KGHSH and CDR2 is LQKENI. Supplemented by reference TRBV18 and TRBJ2-1, the full variable domain reads NAGVMQNPRHLVRRRGQEARLRCSPMKGHSHVYWYRQLPEEGLKFMVYLQKENIIDESGMPKERFSAEFPKEGPSILRIQQVVRGDSAAYFCASSPSGTGGYNEQFFGPGTRLTVL.

By share, this clone ranks as large. In DNA form, the CDR3 reads TGCGCCAGCAGCCCGGGACAGGGGGTCATTAATGAAAAACTGTTTTTT. It codes for CASSPGQGVINEKLFF. The chain couples TRBV5-1 to TRBJ1-4, with TRBD1 matching over 11 bases. Per the germline V gene, CDR1 is SGHRS and CDR2 is YFSETQ. After removal of 4 bases from V and 4 bases from J, the junction contained 6 bases not matched to a gene. The CDR3 is made up of 16 amino acids.

The chain joins TRBV14 to TRBJ2-3; TRBD2 might be the D (6 bases). CDR1 is SGHDN, CDR2 FVKESK, per germline. CDR3 length: 17 residues. V shed 2 bases and J shed 2 bases, with 17 bases lying between them. For the CDR3, the DNA is TGTGCCAGCAGCCAACCCTTGGGACTGGAGGTCACAGATACGCAGTATTTT. Translation gives CASSQPLGLEVTDTQYF.

CDR3 in DNA: TGTGCCAGTGGGGGACAGGACGCTTACAATGAAAAACTGTTTTTT. This codes for CASGGQDAYNEKLFF. The V call is TRBV7-9, the J call TRBJ1-4, with 8 bases that match TRBD1. The V gene end was trimmed by 9 bases and the J gene end by 5 bases; junction bases not matched to a gene: 11. CDR3 length: 15 amino acids. Germline V gene sequence: CDR1 SEHNR, CDR2 FQNEAQ (reference sequence).